The 20 T cell receptor beta chains listed next were all sequenced from one sample in a study of blood T cell repertoires in COVID-19. Sequenced by immunoSEQ multiplex PCR; TCRdb stores in-frame clones only, minus some. The sample yields 100,000 to 150,000 clones, roughly 88% seen once. The sample was peripheral blood. The receptor set was obtained from a woman of 80 years or more with acute or convalescent COVID-19.

The chain uses TRBV4-3 and TRBJ2-3, with D possibly matching TRBD2 (5 bases). V was clipped by 4 bases and J by 0 bases, with 14 bases between them. Germline V CDR1 and CDR2: LGHNA, YSLEER. The CDR3 runs to 16 residues. The CDR3 is CASSPSRGRSTDTQYF. CDR3 DNA: TGCGCCAGCAGCCCCTCCCGCGGGCGGAGCACAGATACGCAGTATTTT.

This sequence joins TRBV19 and TRBJ2-1, with 7 bases matching TRBD2. Germline V gives CDR1 LNHDA, CDR2 SQIVND (reference sequence). With 5 bases clipped from V and 4 bases from J, the junction kept 8 bases outside the gene matches. The CDR3 is 15 amino acids. The CDR3 sequence is CASSGRGILYNEQFF. CDR3 sequence (DNA): TGTGCCAGTAGTGGGAGGGGCATTCTTTACAATGAGCAGTTCTTC.

The chain joins TRBV11-3 to TRBJ2-7, with D unclear. V was trimmed by 4 bases and J by 5 bases, leaving 9 bases between them. The germline V gene encodes CDR1 SGHNT and CDR2 YENEEA. CDR3 length: 12 amino acids. CDR3 sequence: CASSSSPNEQYF. CDR3 in DNA: TGTGCCAGCAGCTCCTCCCCTAACGAGCAGTACTTC.

This chain connects TRBV9 to TRBJ1-4; TRBD1 matches at 7 bases. This CDR3 is 14 amino acids long. The junction had 1 base not matched to a gene; V was cut back by 3 bases and J by 2 bases. CDR1 SGDLS and CDR2 YYNGEE come from the germline V gene. The chain's CDR3 is CASSATGTNEKLFF. The CDR3 nucleotides read TGTGCCAGCAGCGCGACAGGGACTAATGAAAAACTGTTTTTT. The whole variable domain, filled in from reference TRBV9 and TRBJ1-4, reads DSGVTQTPKHLITATGQRVTLRCSPRSGDLSVYWYQQSLDQGLQFLIQYYNGEERAKGNILERFSAQQFPDLHSELNLSSLELGDSALYFCASSATGTNEKLFFGSGTQLSVL.

This sequence joins TRBV9 and TRBJ2-7; 9 bases align to TRBD2. The CDR3 runs 17 residues. V lost 0 bases, J lost 6 bases, and 13 bases stayed unmatched. The germline gives CDR1 SGDLS, CDR2 YYNGEE. CDR3 bases: TGTGCCAGCAGCGTAGCTCTTAGCGGGAGTGGGATGGGCGAGCAGTACTTC. It specifies CASSVALSGSGMGEQYF.

This chain links TRBV27 with TRBJ2-7, with TRBD1 identical over 10 bases. Losses at the gene ends were 4 bases for V and 1 base for J; bases not matched to a gene: 4. The CDR3 length is 15 residues. In germline, CDR1 is MNHEY, CDR2 SMNVEV (reference sequence). The chain's CDR3 is CASSSPGQGSYEQYF. The CDR3 DNA reads TGTGCCAGCAGTTCCCCGGGACAGGGGTCCTACGAGCAGTACTTC.

V usage is TRBV7-2 and J usage is TRBJ2-5; TRBD2 is a possible D gene (7 bases). V was trimmed by 7 bases and J by 2 bases, leaving 17 bases between them. This CDR3 contains 15 residues. Germline-derived CDR1 and CDR2 are SGHTA and FQGNSA. The CDR3 bases are TGTGCCAGCACCCTATTAGGGGGGGGTCAAGAGACCCAGTACTTC. Its protein is CASTLLGGGQETQYF.

J is TRBJ2-1 and V is TRBV9, with 9 bases fitting TRBD1. Per the germline V gene, CDR1 is SGDLS and CDR2 is YYNGEE. V shed 3 bases and J 6 bases; nucleotides not matched to a gene: 7. The CDR3 length is 15 residues. As DNA, the CDR3 is TGTGCCAGCAGCGCACAGGGGGCCCTCGGCAATGAGCAGTTCTTC. Encoded protein: CASSAQGALGNEQFF.

The rearrangement joins TRBV7-9 to TRBJ1-2; no firm D call. Germline loops: CDR1 SEHNR, CDR2 FQNEAQ (reference sequence). Trimming took off 3 bases at V and 4 bases at J, with 9 bases between the two ends. There are 13 residues in the CDR3. CDR3 nucleotides: TGTGCCAGCAGCTTCGTGGGGAGCTATGGCTACACCTTC. Amino acids: CASSFVGSYGYTF.

The chain couples TRBV3-1 (or the pseudogene TRBV3-2) to TRBJ1-5; D remains ambiguous. Germline V CDR1 and CDR2: LGHDT, YNNKEL (reference sequence). The V and J ends lost 9 bases and 0 bases respectively, with 15 bases between them. This CDR3 comprises 15 residues. The CDR3 bases are TGTGCCAGTGGCCCTTACAGAGATAGCAATCAGCCCCAGCATTTT. Its translation: CASGPYRDSNQPQHF.

This clone was counted a single time. This rearrangement joins TRBV28 to TRBJ2-6, with 8 positions matching TRBD1. The CDR3 is 19 residues long. From germline, CDR1 is MDHEN and CDR2 SYDVKM. Losses at the gene ends were 2 bases for V and 5 bases for J; bases not matched to a gene: 14. The CDR3, as DNA: TGTGCCAGCAGTTTAGAACGACAGGGGCCATTTTTTTGGGCCAACGTCCTGACTTTC. Amino acid sequence: CASSLERQGPFFWANVLTF.

The chain employs TRBV7-2 and TRBJ2-7; 9 positions agree with TRBD2. Germline lookup yields CDR1 SGHTA and CDR2 FQGNSA. This CDR3 is 17 amino acids long. J lost 0 bases, V lost 0 bases, and 6 bases had no gene match. The CDR3: CASSLAAGGPSSYEQYF. The CDR3 bases are TGTGCCAGCAGCTTAGCAGCGGGGGGCCCGAGCTCCTACGAGCAGTACTTC.

J is TRBJ2-7 and V is TRBV6-1; D is unresolved. Germline assignment: CDR1 MNHNS and CDR2 SASEGT. V shed 2 bases and J shed 4 bases, with 6 bases lying between them. The CDR3 is made up of 12 amino acids. The CDR3 sequence: CASSELRYEQYF. As DNA, the CDR3 is TGTGCCAGCAGTGAATTGAGGTACGAGCAGTACTTC.

The chain is built from TRBV19 and TRBJ2-7; TRBD2 agrees at 12 bases. The germline V gene has CDR1 LNHDA and CDR2 SQIVND (reference sequence). CDR3 length: 13 residues. V was clipped by 6 bases and J by 4 bases; unmatched bases: 1. DNA for the CDR3: TGTGCCAGTAGGACTAGCGGGAGTTACGAGCAGTACTTC. Residues: CASRTSGSYEQYF.

This chain joins TRBV20-1 and TRBJ2-3, with 12 bases aligning to TRBD2. CDR1 is DFQATT, CDR2 SNEGSKA, per germline (reference sequence). This CDR3 region has 15 residues. With 3 bases clipped from V and 3 bases from J, the junction kept 4 bases outside the gene matches. The CDR3, as DNA: TGCAGTGCTAGTAAACTAGCGGGAGGTACAGATACGCAGTATTTT. It translates to CSASKLAGGTDTQYF.

The CDR3 DNA is TGTGCCAGCAGTCACACCATAGCCGGGGGGCAGGCTGAGCAGTTCTTC. Its protein is CASSHTIAGGQAEQFF. The chain uses TRBV6-2 or TRBV6-3 and TRBJ2-1; tentative D call: TRBD2 (7 bases). With 5 bases removed from V and 9 bases from J, the gap between germline ends came to 23 bases. Germline V gene lookup returns CDR1 MNHEY and CDR2 SVGEGT. The CDR3 extends over 16 amino acids.

The rearrangement links TRBV5-1 to TRBJ2-3, with D possibly matching TRBD1 (5 bases). The V and J ends lost 0 bases and 1 base respectively, with 9 bases between them. The CDR3 has 15 residues. From germline, CDR1 is SGHRS and CDR2 YFSETQ. The CDR3 nucleotides are TGCGCCAGCAGCTTGGAAGGGGATGGCACAGATACGCAGTATTTT. As protein: CASSLEGDGTDTQYF. Based on the CDR3 plus reference TRBV5-1 and TRBJ2-3, the full variable domain is KAGVTQTPRYLIKTRGQQVTLSCSPISGHRSVSWYQQTPGQGLQFLFEYFSETQRNKGNFPGRFSGRQFSNSRSEMNVSTLELGDSALYLCASSLEGDGTDTQYFGPGTRLTVL.

The chain links TRBV27 to TRBJ2-1; 11 bases match TRBD2. Germline loops: CDR1 MNHEY, CDR2 SMNVEV (reference sequence). The CDR3 totals 16 residues. The J segment lost 3 bases and the V segment lost 5 bases, leaving 6 bases of the junction unmatched. DNA for the CDR3: TGTGCCAGCAGTCACCAAACTAGCGGGGGCTACAATGAGCAGTTCTTC. Amino acids: CASSHQTSGGYNEQFF.

This chain connects TRBV11-2 to TRBJ2-1; 8 bases map to TRBD2. The V segment lost 1 base and the J segment 2 bases; nucleotides outside the gene matches: 10. The CDR3 runs 18 residues. Germline V lookup: CDR1 SGHAT, CDR2 FQNNGV. This CDR3 reads CASSLALRAGEPYNEQFF. In DNA, the CDR3 is TGTGCCAGCAGCTTAGCCCTCCGAGCGGGAGAACCCTACAATGAGCAGTTCTTC. Drawing the rest from reference TRBV11-2 and TRBJ2-1, the complete variable domain is EAGVAQSPRYKIIEKRQSVAFWCNPISGHATLYWYQQILGQGPKLLIQFQNNGVVDDSQLPKDRFSAERLKGVDSTLKIQPAKLEDSAVYLCASSLALRAGEPYNEQFFGPGTRLTVL.

Turning to this clone: At the DNA level, this CDR3 is encoded by other sequences in the same sample as well. This chain joins TRBV12-5 and TRBJ2-2, with D possibly TRBD1 on 6 matching bases. This CDR3 is built from 15 residues. V was pared by 2 bases and J by 0 bases, with 7 bases between. Germline V CDR1 and CDR2: LGHNT, FRNRAP. CDR3 loop: CASGLTGPNTGELFF. The CDR3 nucleotides are TGTGCTAGTGGTTTGACAGGGCCGAACACCGGGGAGCTGTTTTTT.